This T cell receptor (beta chain) is from a study of cytomegalovirus exposure and HLA in healthy donors. Study results and caveats: CMV serostatus was the sole immune exposure information available. In a later analysis, an Asian-associated ancestry cluster reportedly showed fewer N-insertions than the roughly 730-donor mean.

Regarding this clone: Antigen unknown.

V lost 8 bases and J lost 5; bases outside the gene matches: 12. Germline V lookup: CDR1 MDHEN, CDR2 SYDVKM. This CDR3 comprises 14 residues. Primers: 60 Vbeta forward and 13 Jbeta reverse. Using immunoSEQ multiplex PCR, the repertoire was profiled, and TCRdb retains in-frame clones only, with some absent. The table has 180,000 or so clones, around 80% seen once. Input material: PBMCs. The chain has TRBV28 and TRBJ2-7; TRBD2 matches at 7 bases. This TCR came from a woman in her 40s in good health and CMV-seropositive. Here the CDR3 reads CASRFGGEGNEQYF. The CDR3 bases are TGTGCCAGCCGATTTGGGGGGGAAGGAAACGAGCAGTACTTC.